The source of this TCR beta chain is a study of T cells in Graves' hyperthyroidism and ophthalmopathy. Study results and caveats: Researchers found most expanded thyroid clonotypes above 0.001 in blood as well.

Exclusions: uncontrolled infection, other autoimmune disease, pregnancy, lactation. Clinical symptoms, serum thyroxine, TRAb, thyroid ultrasound and orbital computed tomography informed diagnoses. As regards this clonotype: As yet, its antigen is unknown.

Authors of the study amplified TCR beta CDR3 regions from RNA transcripts. HTBI primers were the set used in a first-round RT-PCR of the TCR CDR3. One entry per CDR3 protein results from TCRdb running MiXCR on the multiplex PCR reads. The sample records a few hundred thousand distinct CDR3 sequences, about half being singletons. V was cut by 1 base and J by 5 bases, with 14 bases left in between. Germline V gene sequence: CDR1 SGHVS, CDR2 FNYEAQ. This CDR3 is 15 amino acids long. This chain links TRBV7-6 with TRBJ2-5; D is possibly TRBD2 (5 bases). The receptor was isolated from an adult woman with Graves' disease, either hyperthyroidism or ophthalmopathy (not recorded which). The sequenced sample was peripheral blood or thyroid tissue (not recorded which). The CDR3, as DNA: TGTGCCAGCAGCTTAGGAAGTGGGAGAGGTGAGACCCAGTACTTC. This codes for CASSLGSGRGETQYF.